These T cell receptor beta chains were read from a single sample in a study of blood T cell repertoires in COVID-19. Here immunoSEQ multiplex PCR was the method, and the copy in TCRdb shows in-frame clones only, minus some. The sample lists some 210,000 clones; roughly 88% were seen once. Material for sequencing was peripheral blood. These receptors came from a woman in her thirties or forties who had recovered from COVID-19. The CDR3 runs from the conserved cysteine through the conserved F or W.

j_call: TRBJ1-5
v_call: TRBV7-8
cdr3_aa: CASSLRTNRGGQPQHF

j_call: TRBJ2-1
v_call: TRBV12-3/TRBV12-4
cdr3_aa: CASIATEFNEQFF

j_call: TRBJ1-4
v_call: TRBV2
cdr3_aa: CASSQQGANEKLFF

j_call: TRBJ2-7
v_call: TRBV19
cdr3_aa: CASSNYDGHPYEQYF

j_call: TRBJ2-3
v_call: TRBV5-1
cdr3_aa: CASSFPTSGRAGEYTDTQYF

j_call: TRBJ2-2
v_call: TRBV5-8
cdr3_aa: CASSLGAGRNTGELFF

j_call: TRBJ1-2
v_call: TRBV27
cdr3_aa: CASSRPPGQGARGYTF

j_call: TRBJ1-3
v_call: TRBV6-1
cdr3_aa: CASSESTISGNTIYF

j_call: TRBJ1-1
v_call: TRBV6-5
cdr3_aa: CASSQGFTEAFF

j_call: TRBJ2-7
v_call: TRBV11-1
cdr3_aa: CASSTDSYEQYF

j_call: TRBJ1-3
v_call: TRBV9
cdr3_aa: CASSVAGVGTAGNTIYF

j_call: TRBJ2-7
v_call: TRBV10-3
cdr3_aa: CAITSDPGGLDEQYF

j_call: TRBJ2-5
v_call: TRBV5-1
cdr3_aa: CASSSQGVSQETQYF

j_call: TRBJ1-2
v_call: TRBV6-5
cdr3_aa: CASRGATTNYGYTF

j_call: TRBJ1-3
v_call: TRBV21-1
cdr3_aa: CASSKGGAGNTIYF

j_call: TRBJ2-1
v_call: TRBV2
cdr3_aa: CASITGTSGRSYNEQFF

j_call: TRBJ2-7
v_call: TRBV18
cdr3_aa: CASSLKQPPGEQYF

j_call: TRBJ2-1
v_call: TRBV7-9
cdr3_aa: CASSRAGGSYNEQFF